A single sample is the source of the 18 T cell receptor beta chains below, sequenced in a study of CD4 and CD8 cells across lung adenocarcinoma regions. Each CDR3 protein is one row after TCRdb ran MiXCR on the PCR reads. Counted here are roughly 6,500 distinct CDR3 sequences, over 40% occurring once; the ten biggest clones make up about a fifth. The sequenced sample consisted of CD8+ T cells from the center of a lung tumor. Source of these receptors: a female donor with lung adenocarcinoma. The CD4 and CD8 labels of this study may be unreliable.

The chain uses TRBV18 and TRBJ2-7; 8 bases agree with TRBD2. CDR1 and CDR2 from the germline V gene are KGHSH and LQKENI. The CDR3 is made up of 17 amino acids. The junction had 7 bases not matched to a gene; V was cut back by 0 bases and J by 0 bases. The CDR3 loop reads CASSPPLAGGFSYEQYF. CDR3 nucleotides: TGTGCCAGCTCACCACCGCTTGCGGGGGGTTTCTCCTACGAGCAGTACTTC.

By share, this clonotype counts as large (0.1 to 1%). The J gene is TRBJ2-4, the V gene TRBV12-3 or TRBV12-4, with D perhaps TRBD2 (5 bases). Deletions cut 5 bases from V and 8 bases from J, with 13 bases between. CDR3 size: 13 residues. The CDR3 sequence: CASSLGSVDIQYF. CDR3 bases: TGTGCCAGCAGTCTGGGGAGTGTGGACATTCAGTACTTC.

By its share, this clonotype is medium-sized. This chain joins TRBV12-3 or TRBV12-4 and TRBJ2-5; possible D gene TRBD2, 6 bases. The length of the CDR3 is 18 residues. The ends were cut back, 5 bases at V and 2 bases at J, with 24 bases in the middle. The CDR3 DNA is TGTGCCAGCAGTCCAAGGCAGTCGAGGAGGGCGGGTCAAGAGACCCAGTACTTC. It specifies CASSPRQSRRAGQETQYF.

About this clonotype: The junction departs from germline at one end; a sequencing error may be responsible. J is TRBJ2-1 and V is TRBV6-1; 7 bases align to TRBD2. CDR1 is MNHNS, CDR2 SASEGT, per germline. The CDR3 is made up of 16 amino acids. CDR3 protein: CASRSGTTQSTNAQFF. The CDR3 nucleotides read TGTGCCAGCAGGTCAGGGACTACACAGAGCACAAATGCGCAGTTCTTT.

The gene calls are TRBV3-1 and TRBJ2-2, with a weak D call TRBD2 (6 bases). The CDR3 is made up of 13 amino acids. V lost 7 bases to trimming and J lost 4 bases, with 10 bases between them. Germline V gene sequence: CDR1 LGHDT, CDR2 YNNKEL (reference sequence). Here the CDR3 reads CASTVLATGELFF. CDR3 in DNA: TGTGCCAGCACCGTACTAGCCACCGGGGAGCTGTTTTTT.

About this clonotype itself: Relative to the germline gene, one junction end is altered; a read error may explain this. J is TRBJ2-3 and V is TRBV6-1, with D possibly being TRBD1 (5 bases). The V gene's germline CDR1 is MNHNS and CDR2 SASEGT. The CDR3 has 16 residues. The CDR3 bases are TGTGCCAGCAGGTCAGGGAAGACTGAGAGCACAGATGCGCAGTACTTT. Amino acids: CASRSGKTESTDAQYF.

Only a few counts were recorded for this clonotype. The gene calls are TRBV6-1 and TRBJ2-2; tentatively, D is TRBD2 (6 bases). The V end was cut by 6 bases, the J end by 8 bases, with 16 bases between. The CDR3 has 14 amino acids. CDR1 is MNHNS and CDR2 is SASEGT in the germline V gene. The CDR3 DNA is TGTGCCAGCAGCCCCGCGGAGGGGAGAGGGGAGCTGTTTTTT. Protein: CASSPAEGRGELFF.

This clonotype was seen ten or more times. The gene calls are TRBV6-2 or TRBV6-3 and TRBJ2-2, with 8 bases lining up with TRBD1. The germline CDR1 and CDR2 sequences are MNHEY and SVGEGT. Trimming took 8 bases from V and 7 from J; bases not matched to a gene: 9. The length of the CDR3 is 14 residues. CDR3 in DNA: TGTGCCAGCGGAGGACAGGGATGGAACGGGGAGCTGTTTTTT. Amino acids: CASGGQGWNGELFF.

In its sample, this clonotype was seen many times. This rearrangement joins TRBV7-9 to TRBJ2-7, with no clear D. Germline CDR1 is SEHNR and CDR2 is FQNEAQ (reference sequence). The CDR3 is 13 amino acids. V was cut by 4 bases and J by 5 bases, with 12 bases left in between. CDR3 bases: TGTGCCAGCAGCTCGGCGAATAGGGACGAGCAGTACTTC. Translated, it gives CASSSANRDEQYF.

Worth noting for this clonotype: This is likely a read error, given that the CDR3 carries no conserved phenylalanine or tryptophan at its end. The DNA is left out, because the CDR3 cannot be placed on it with certainty; the CDR3 is given as TCRdb lists it. V usage is TRBV12-3 or TRBV12-4 and J usage is TRBJ2-5; the table's D call, TRBD1, was not checked against the DNA. The CDR3 spans 16 residues, counting both ends. The CDR3 reads CASRHGMGAEGETQLS.

At least ten counts were recorded for this clonotype. The chain has TRBV7-2 and TRBJ2-1, with D hard to call. The germline gives CDR1 SGHTA, CDR2 FQGNSA. The CDR3 runs to 15 residues. Trimming took 5 bases from V and 4 from J, leaving 15 bases between them. CDR3 amino acids: CASSTPWHRYNEQFF. The CDR3 nucleotides read TGTGCCAGCAGCACCCCGTGGCACAGATACAATGAGCAGTTCTTC.

In this sample, this clonotype turned up a few times. The chain carries TRBV19 and TRBJ2-7; 8 nucleotides match TRBD2. Germline trimming cut 5 bases from V and 2 bases from J; bases unmatched to any gene: 5. Germline CDR1 LNHDA, CDR2 SQIVND (reference sequence). The CDR3 sequence is 14 residues long. The CDR3 nucleotides are TGTGCCAGTAGTTCGGGACTAGGACCCTACGAGCAGTACTTC. Protein product: CASSSGLGPYEQYF.

Worth noting for this clonotype: Since the CDR3 does not end with the conserved phenylalanine or tryptophan, this likely comes from a read error. No DNA is shown, since the ends of the CDR3 on it are uncertain; the CDR3 is the one TCRdb lists. The chain couples TRBV12-3 or TRBV12-4 to TRBJ2-5; the DNA was not compared with TRBD1, the D call given in the table. The CDR3 is 16 amino acids long, termini counted. CDR3 sequence: CASRHGMGAEGATRHS.

This clonotype is classed as large. V gene TRBV11-2 combines with J gene TRBJ2-3; 8 nucleotides match TRBD2. This CDR3 has 15 amino acids. The germline gives CDR1 SGHAT, CDR2 FQNNGV. The V and J ends lost 3 bases and 5 bases, in that order; junction bases with no gene match: 7. The CDR3 loop reads CASSFGGGPVDTQYF. For the CDR3, the DNA is TGTGCCAGCAGCTTCGGGGGGGGGCCTGTAGATACGCAGTATTTT.

This chain connects TRBV12-3 or TRBV12-4 to TRBJ2-2, with TRBD1 identical over 9 bases. Unmatched junction bases numbered 4, after V lost 5 bases and J lost 3 bases. CDR3 length equals 15 residues. The CDR3 loop reads CASSARDRDTGELFF. CDR3 DNA: TGTGCCAGCAGTGCCCGGGACAGGGACACCGGGGAGCTGTTTTTT.

This sequence joins TRBV7-2 and TRBJ2-5, with TRBD1 identical over 7 bases. Germline V CDR1 and CDR2: SGHTA, FQGNSA. The CDR3 is made up of 16 amino acids. The junction had 16 bases not matched to a gene; V was cut back by 1 base and J by 11 bases. As DNA, the CDR3 is TGTGCCAGCAGCTTAGAGGCGGTGAAGGGGGCAGGTGAGCAGTACTTC. It specifies CASSLEAVKGAGEQYF.

This clonotype came up once. This chain connects TRBV6-1 to TRBJ2-3; D may be TRBD2 (7 bases). The J call may be mistaken, given a closer DNA end match to TRBJ2-4. The CDR3 extends over 15 amino acids. CDR1 is MNHNS, CDR2 SASEGT, per germline. This CDR3 is CARGAAARGGEIQYF. The DNA of the CDR3 is TGTGCCAGGGGGGCTGCGGCCCGCGGGGGAGAGATTCAGTACTTC.

This clonotype was counted ten times or more. V usage is TRBV6-1 and J usage is TRBJ2-7, with D possibly being TRBD1 (5 bases). Germline CDR1 is MNHNS and CDR2 is SASEGT. V lost 8 bases, J lost 4 bases, and 24 bases lay in between. The CDR3 runs to 16 residues. The CDR3 bases are TGTGCCAGCCCTACCGAGTGGAACAGGCCCATTTACGAGCAGTACTTC. This sequence encodes CASPTEWNRPIYEQYF.